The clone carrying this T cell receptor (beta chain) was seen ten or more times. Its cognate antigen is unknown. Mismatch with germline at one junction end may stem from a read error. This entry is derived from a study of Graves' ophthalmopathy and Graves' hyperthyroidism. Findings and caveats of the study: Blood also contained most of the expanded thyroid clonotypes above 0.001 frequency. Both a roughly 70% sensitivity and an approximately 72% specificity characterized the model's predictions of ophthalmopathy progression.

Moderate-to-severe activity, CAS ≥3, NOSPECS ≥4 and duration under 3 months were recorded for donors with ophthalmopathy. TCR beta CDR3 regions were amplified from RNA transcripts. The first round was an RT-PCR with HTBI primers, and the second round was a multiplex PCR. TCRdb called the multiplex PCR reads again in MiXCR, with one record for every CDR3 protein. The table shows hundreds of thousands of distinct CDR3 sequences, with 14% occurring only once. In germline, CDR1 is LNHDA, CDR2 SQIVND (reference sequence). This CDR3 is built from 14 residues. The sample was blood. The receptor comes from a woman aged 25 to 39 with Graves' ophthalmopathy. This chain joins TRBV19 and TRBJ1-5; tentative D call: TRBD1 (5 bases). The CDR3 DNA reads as TGTGCCAGTAGTATTTGGGACGGTGATCAGACCCAGCATTTT. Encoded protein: CASSIWDGDQTQHF.